One T cell receptor beta chain is described in this entry. Its antigen is not yet known. It has no much larger one-base neighbor in the sample; base qualities were not kept. There are 16 amino acids in the CDR3, from cysteine to phenylalanine inclusive. The sequence is cut down to CDR3 DNA, 48 bases in frame from base 1. Trimming at the junction amounts to 5 bases on V and 3 bases on J, and the germline ends lie 17 bases apart. The germline V gene specifies SNHLY as CDR1 and FYNNEI as CDR2. The trial excluded patients who had a history of autoimmune disease or who were on systemic immunosuppression. Peripheral blood for TCR sequencing was collected from all dose cohorts at baseline, on cycle 4 day 1, and on cycle 7 day 1. Samples were obtained from an open-label, multicenter, first-in-human phase I dose-escalation trial of ivuxolimab. Adults with locally advanced or metastatic head and neck squamous cell, hepatocellular, melanoma or renal cell carcinoma were enrolled in the trial. Before TCR sequencing, CD4+ and CD8+ T cells were separately sorted from peripheral blood.

Genomic DNA was extracted from sorted cells for sequencing of the TCRbeta CDR3 region. TCRbeta CDR3 regions were sequenced using the immunoSEQ Assay. Entries here come from immuneACCESS through TCRdb and include only in-frame sequences with V and J called. Some clones fail to appear in such tables; in the studies checked, an unresolved V gene covers under half of the shortfall, and the cause of the remainder is unknown. The sample table lists fewer than 45,000 clones, roughly 84% of them with a count of one. The top ten clones comprise less than 2% of the sample. This entry is derived from a study of OX40 agonist ivuxolimab in advanced cancers. Some background on the complete study: Ivuxolimab, which targeted the costimulatory receptor OX40 (CD134), was an agonistic, fully human IgG2 monoclonal antibody. Intravenous ivuxolimab was administered to patients every 2 weeks at six dose levels: 0.01, 0.1, 0.3, 1.5, 3 and 10 mg/kg. Of the 52 patients in dose escalation, 19 had hepatocellular carcinoma, approximately 15 had melanoma, 9 had renal cell carcinoma and 9 had head and neck cancer. In the dose-escalation cohort, nearly 85% of patients were male, and the mean age was roughly 60 years with a range of roughly 23 to 79. Patients were allowed to have had prior anti-PD-1, anti-PD-L1 or anti-CTLA-4 therapy, and 40% of the dose-escalation patients had been treated with checkpoint inhibitors. Partial responses occurred in three dose-escalation patients: two with cutaneous melanoma and one with hepatocellular carcinoma. The point of sequencing TCRbeta in the periphery was to test whether ivuxolimab changed TCR sequence diversity and drove clonal T-cell expansion. The monotherapy dose-escalation portion (N of about 52 patients) of the phase I ivuxolimab trial is reported in the paper.

The investigation overall reported the following: Clonal expansion of both CD4+ and CD8+ blood T cells was observed from baseline to week 6 at doses 0.1 to 3.0 mg/kg. In the 0.1-3.0 mg/kg groups, partial responders had among the lowest normalized peripheral clonal expansion, particularly in CD8+ T cells. The antigen specificity of the peripheral T cells that underwent clonal expansion was not determined. Low levels of normalized T-cell clonal expansion were also seen in some patients who did not respond. After ivuxolimab, expanded clones were on average more numerous among CD8+ T cells than among CD4+ T cells.

The sequences come from CD4+ or CD8+ T cells sorted from blood, collected in a trial of the OX40 agonist ivuxolimab. This receptor was taken from an adult with an advanced solid tumor such as melanoma, head and neck, liver or kidney cancer. In this chain, TRBV2 is recombined with TRBJ2-1; the D call could be TRBD1 or TRBD2, with each sharing 5 bases. The nucleotide sequence is given as TGTGCCAGCAGTTATAACCGGGACGCCGACTACAATGAGCAGTTCTTC. This gives the protein CASSYNRDADYNEQFF. Beyond the CDR3, the reference TRBV2 and TRBJ2-1 genes provide the residues; the full variable domain reads: EPEVTQTPSHQVTQMGQEVILRCVPISNHLYFYWYRQILGQKVEFLVSFYNNEISEKSEIFDDQFSVERPDGSNFTLKIRSTKLEDSAMYFCASSYNRDADYNEQFFGPGTRLTVL.